These T cell receptor beta chains were read from a single sample in a study of regulatory T cells in long-lasting Graves disease. TCRdb ran MiXCR on the multiplex PCR reads and lists one entry per CDR3 protein. This table has approximately 390,000 distinct CDR3 sequences, around 15% appearing once. The same specimen was also included in a second study, on T cells in Graves' hyperthyroidism and ophthalmopathy.

Source: peripheral blood mononuclear cells (PBMCs), taken at new diagnosis, from a patient treated with antithyroid drugs. The receptors come from a woman in her late teens or twenties with Graves disease. CDR3s include the opening cysteine and the closing phenylalanine or tryptophan. A D gene is named only where the DNA matches it firmly. Size tells how often a clone was seen (once, few, many) or the class of an expanded clone, and some rows leave it out.

CDR3 protein	CDR3 DNA	clone size	V gene	D gene	J gene
CATAFRTSGGDEQFF	TGTGCCACGGCTTTCCGGACTAGCGGGGGGGATGAGCAGTTCTTC	many	TRBV2	TRBD2	TRBJ2-1
CASSTQIGGRGTEAFF	TGTGCCAGCTCTACCCAAATAGGAGGCCGGGGCACTGAAGCTTTCTTT	many	TRBV18	-	TRBJ1-1
CASSQEIPGNTIYF	TGTGCCAGCAGCCAAGAAATCCCCGGAAACACCATATATTTT	many	TRBV14	-	TRBJ1-3
CASSQYAGSDTQYF	TGTGCCAGCAGCCAATACGCTGGGTCAGATACGCAGTATTTT	many	TRBV3-1	-	TRBJ2-3
CASSARQGKANTEAFF	TGTGCCAGCTCAGCCAGACAGGGGAAGGCGAACACTGAAGCTTTCTTT	many	TRBV18	TRBD1	TRBJ1-1
CASSPPGQAETQYF	TGTGCCAGCTCACCACCGGGCCAGGCAGAGACCCAGTACTTC	many	TRBV18	-	TRBJ2-5
CAWSSGGASNTGELFF	TGTGCCTGGAGCTCGGGGGGGGCCTCGAACACCGGGGAGCTGTTTTTT	-	TRBV30	TRBD2	TRBJ2-2
CASSYGTPLYNEQFF	TGTGCCAGCAGCTACGGGACACCACTCTACAATGAGCAGTTCTTC	many	TRBV7-9	-	TRBJ2-1
CASTSDHSYNEQFF	TGTGCCAGCACCTCGGACCACTCCTACAATGAGCAGTTCTTC	-	TRBV28	-	TRBJ2-1
CASSIKGLNTEAFF	TGTGCCAGTAGTATTAAGGGTTTGAACACTGAAGCTTTCTTT	-	TRBV19	-	TRBJ1-1
CASSRAGLAQYF	TGTGCCAGCAGTAGAGCAGGGCTGGCCCAGTACTTC	many	TRBV7-2	-	TRBJ2-5
CASSQVPGTGYSPLHF	TGTGCCAGCAGCCAAGTTCCTGGGACAGGGTACTCACCCCTCCACTTT	many	TRBV3-1	TRBD1	TRBJ1-6
CASSSSYYSPLHF	TGTGCCAGCAGCTCGAGTTATTATTCACCCCTCCACTTT	-	TRBV11-2	-	TRBJ1-6
CASSPPRQGEKYF	TGTGCCAGTAGTCCCCCTCGACAGGGAGAAAAGTATTTT	few	TRBV19	TRBD1	TRBJ2-3
CASSRDSGEAFF	TGCGCCAGCAGCCGAGACAGTGGAGAAGCTTTCTTT	few	TRBV5-1	-	TRBJ1-1
CASSLARATDTQYF	TGCGCCAGCAGCTTGGCCAGGGCGACAGATACGCAGTATTTT	many	TRBV5-1	-	TRBJ2-3
CSARGEKLFF	TGCAGTGCTAGAGGTGAAAAACTGTTTTTT	few	TRBV20-1	-	TRBJ1-4
CASSQIGGLNTGELFF	TGTGCCAGCAGCCAAATAGGGGGATTGAACACCGGGGAGCTGTTTTTT	many	TRBV3-1	-	TRBJ2-2
CASGTIGQGNYEQYF	TGTGCCAGCGGGACAATCGGGCAGGGTAACTACGAGCAGTACTTC	many	TRBV2	-	TRBJ2-7
CATKTGPFNEQFF	TGTGCCACCAAGACAGGGCCGTTTAATGAGCAGTTCTTC	few	TRBV24-1	TRBD1	TRBJ2-1
CASSQDAGRLNTEAFF	TGTGCCAGCAGCCAAGATGCTGGCCGGTTGAACACTGAAGCTTTCTTT	many	TRBV3-1	-	TRBJ1-1
CASSPRAPREQYF	TGTGCCAGCAGTCCCCGAGCCCCCCGCGAGCAGTACTTC	many	TRBV12-3/TRBV12-4	-	TRBJ2-7
CACSSRRAGALPTSGANVLTF	TGTGCCTGCAGCTCGCGGCGCGCGGGGGCCTTACCCACCTCTGGGGCCAACGTCCTGACTTTC	-	TRBV5-6	-	TRBJ2-6
CASSFGTSGGRMGNEQFF	TGTGCCAGCAGCTTCGGGACTAGCGGGGGGAGGATGGGGAATGAGCAGTTCTTC	-	TRBV7-9	TRBD2	TRBJ2-1
CASSRTGDPYEQYF	TGTGCCAGCAGCCGGACAGGCGACCCCTACGAGCAGTACTTC	many	TRBV28	TRBD1	TRBJ2-7
CSVEDYKDYGYTF	TGCAGCGTTGAAGATTATAAGGACTATGGCTACACCTTC	few	TRBV29-1	-	TRBJ1-2
CASSYNSGSSYNEQFF	TGCGCCAGCAGCTACAATAGCGGAAGCTCCTACAATGAGCAGTTCTTC	many	TRBV5-1	-	TRBJ2-1
CASSPSGGITEAFF	TGTGCCAGCAGCCCCTCTGGGGGGATCACTGAAGCTTTCTTT	-	TRBV7-3	-	TRBJ1-1
CSARDGDDPRPDTQYF	TGCAGCGCCCGGGACGGAGACGATCCGCGTCCAGATACGCAGTATTTT	few	TRBV29-1	-	TRBJ2-3
CASSGGFKETQYF	TGTGCCAGCAGCGGGGGGTTTAAAGAGACCCAGTACTTC	many	TRBV9	-	TRBJ2-5
CASSLLQGSNEQYF	TGTGCCAGCAGTTTACTGCAGGGTAGTAATGAGCAGTACTTC	many	TRBV12-3/TRBV12-4	-	TRBJ2-7
CAISDPTGSGANVLTF	TGTGCCATCAGTGACCCAACTGGCTCTGGGGCCAACGTCCTGACTTTC	-	TRBV10-3	-	TRBJ2-6
CASRNTGFVNTEAFF	TGTGCCAGTAGAAATACAGGGTTTGTGAACACTGAAGCTTTCTTT	-	TRBV19	-	TRBJ1-1
CASRLAGTNTGELFF	TGTGCCAGCAGGTTAGCGGGAACGAACACCGGGGAGCTGTTTTTT	-	TRBV28	TRBD2	TRBJ2-2